A selection of T cell receptor beta chains follows, all from one sample in a study of blood T cell repertoires in COVID-19. TCRdb's table, derived via immunoSEQ multiplex PCR, lists solely in-frame clones and lacks some. The sample lists under 200,000 clones, approximately 86% seen once, with 18% in the top ten. The specimen sequenced was PBMCs or T cells enriched from blood (not recorded which). These receptors originate from a man aged 55 to 70 who had recovered from COVID-19. Both conserved end residues are trimmed from each CDR3. D genes are given only for firm matches. Clone sizes are given selectively: once, few, many, or a class where the clone is expanded.

>TRBJ2-5|TRBV7-9|12|NA|TRBD2
ASSPGLDEETQY
>TRBJ1-2|TRBV19|13|NA|NA
ATNFGAIGEGGYT
>TRBJ2-1|TRBV5-4|13|NA|NA
ASTLPGTLVNEQF
>TRBJ2-2|TRBV11-2|14|NA|TRBD2
ASSERAGGDTGELF
>TRBJ2-2|TRBV6-5|12|NA|NA
ASSYSGSLGELF
>TRBJ1-1|TRBV19|12|NA|NA
ASRPGQVTSEAF
>TRBJ1-3|TRBV7-9|15|NA|TRBD1
ASSLAPRTGGGNTIY
>TRBJ1-2|TRBV5-1|12|NA|TRBD1
ASKSGQGGFGYT
>TRBJ1-6|TRBV7-3|12|NA|NA
ASSIGVDNSPLH
>TRBJ2-2|TRBV13|14|NA|TRBD1
ASSPKGQRFSGELF
>TRBJ1-3|TRBV2|13|NA|NA
ASSYTGSSGNTIY
>TRBJ2-5|TRBV4-1|12|NA|NA
ASSQVVAAETQY
>TRBJ2-7|TRBV7-3|13|NA|NA
ASSLSGGSNYEQY
>TRBJ1-5|TRBV12-3/TRBV12-4|10|NA|TRBD1
ASRTGDQPQH
>TRBJ2-7|TRBV15|17|NA|TRBD2
ATSRDRLAGGTTSYEQY
>TRBJ1-3|TRBV30|10|NA|NA
AFLFSGNTIY
>TRBJ2-2|TRBV7-2|15|NA|TRBD1
ASSLDFGTGATGELF
>TRBJ2-1|TRBV5-4|13|few|TRBD2
ASKIPSGGDYEQF
>TRBJ1-2|TRBV7-3|13|NA|NA
ASSTNSIYGHGYT
>TRBJ2-1|TRBV6-6|12|NA|NA
ASSYSSSYNEQF
>TRBJ2-1|TRBV10-3|16|NA|TRBD1
AISGSEPWRAGGNEQF
>TRBJ1-5|TRBV21-1|17|NA|NA
ASSNPGTETDYSNQPQH
>TRBJ1-5|TRBV4-1|13|once|NA
ASSQVGFLGQPQH
>TRBJ1-1|TRBV3-1/TRBV3-2|9|NA|NA
ASSQRGEAF
>TRBJ1-1|TRBV28|12|many|TRBD1
ASSFRTGGTEAF
>TRBJ2-5|TRBV12-3/TRBV12-4|10|NA|NA
ASSLYSETQY
>TRBJ1-4|TRBV2|12|NA|NA
ASSERPRVEKLF
>TRBJ2-1|TRBV7-2|13|once|NA
ASSFSGEKGNEQF
>TRBJ2-1|TRBV30|13|NA|TRBD2
AWSSGGSSYNEQF
>TRBJ2-4|TRBV9|12|NA|NA
ASSPSIAKNIQY
>TRBJ2-2|TRBV10-3|12|NA|NA
AISDREDTGELF
>TRBJ2-7|TRBV11-2|12|NA|TRBD2
ASGLPGRTNEQY
>TRBJ1-1|TRBV28|13|few|TRBD1
ASSLGTVGNTEAF
>TRBJ2-1|TRBV29-1|12|NA|TRBD2
SVRPSGFYNEQF
>TRBJ2-7|TRBV5-4|14|NA|TRBD2
ASSLGSKAGGYEQY
>TRBJ2-1|TRBV24-1|13|few|NA
ATTGPETGDNEQF
>TRBJ1-6|TRBV11-2|14|once|NA
ASSLVPGSYNSPLH
>TRBJ1-5|TRBV27|12|NA|NA
ASSPRQGLQPQH
>TRBJ2-7|TRBV10-3|11|NA|NA
AISGRSGYEQY
>TRBJ1-1|TRBV6-6|11|NA|TRBD1
ASSLQGGTEAF
>TRBJ2-7|TRBV7-2|12|NA|TRBD2
ASSASSGLSAQY
>TRBJ1-2|TRBV27|14|few|TRBD1
ASSLGTGKKSGGYT
>TRBJ2-3|TRBV11-3|10|NA|TRBD2
ASSQPGLAPN
>TRBJ2-1|TRBV9|13|NA|TRBD1
ASSTGTGTSNEQF
>TRBJ2-2|TRBV7-3|16|few|TRBD1
ASSALGFWTGNTGELF
>TRBJ1-4|TRBV7-8|14|few|NA
ASSPYIQGLNEKLF
>TRBJ1-5|TRBV3-1/TRBV3-2|13|NA|TRBD1
ASSQTGDYDQPQH
>TRBJ2-4|TRBV5-4|13|once|NA
ASSSGNRAKNIQY
>TRBJ2-4|TRBV7-9|16|once|TRBD2
ASSSTSGRGLAKNIQY
>TRBJ2-7|TRBV11-2|13|NA|TRBD1
ASSSTGQGRYEQY
>TRBJ1-1|TRBV7-3|12|NA|NA
ASSPALGDTEAF
>TRBJ2-2|TRBV29-1|12|NA|NA
SVFGTFNTGELF
>TRBJ2-1|TRBV9|14|once|TRBD2
ASSVPGLAGGTEQF
>TRBJ1-3|TRBV5-1|12|NA|TRBD1
ASSLTGAGNTIY
>TRBJ1-2|TRBV28|11|NA|NA
ASRIEAEWGYT